The rows below give T cell receptor beta chains drawn from one sample of a study of CD8+ T cells in alopecia areata. TCRdb's copy holds only in-frame clones and misses some; the assay was immunoSEQ multiplex PCR. The data contain roughly 250,000 clones, approximately 61% of them singletons. The source material was CD4+ T cells sorted from blood, sampled at week 0. All receptors come from a human donor with alopecia areata. CDR3s include the opening cysteine and the closing phenylalanine or tryptophan. D genes are given only for firm matches. Expanded clones are given a class, and other clones once, few, many or no size at all.

j_gene | d_gene | abundance | v_gene | CDR3nt | CDR3aa
TRBJ1-5 | . | few | TRBV13 | TGTGCCAGCAGCTCCCGGGACGGAATCAATCAGCCCCAGCATTTT | CASSSRDGINQPQHF
TRBJ2-5 | . | . | TRBV10-3 | TGTGCCATCGGTGACCCCTCTGGTCGAGAGACCCAGTACTTC | CAIGDPSGRETQYF
TRBJ1-1 | . | . | TRBV29-1 | TGCAGCGCTGAGAGGGGGTTTGCTGAAGCTTTCTTT | CSAERGFAEAFF
TRBJ2-7 | TRBD2 | . | TRBV2 | TGTGCCAGCAGGACGGGGGGTAGCTCCTACGAGCAGTACTTC | CASRTGGSSYEQYF
TRBJ2-1 | . | . | TRBV7-2 | TGTGCCAGCAGCTTAGAGTCGGGCGGAGAGCAGTTCTTC | CASSLESGGEQFF
TRBJ2-7 | . | . | TRBV11-2 | TGTGCCAGCAGCTTAATTCGGGCCAGCCACGAGCAGTACTTC | CASSLIRASHEQYF
TRBJ2-7 | . | few | TRBV15 | TGTGCCACCAGCAGAGTTATGTTTGGCGAGCAGTACTTC | CATSRVMFGEQYF
TRBJ2-5 | . | . | TRBV30 | TGTGCCTGGAGTGGTAAAGAGACCCAGTACTTC | CAWSGKETQYF
TRBJ2-1 | TRBD2 | . | TRBV30 | TGTGCCTGGACCCACCCGGGACTAGCGGGGCCCTACAATGAGCAGTTCTTC | CAWTHPGLAGPYNEQFF
TRBJ2-3 | . | . | TRBV29-1 | TGCAGCCTTCTGGCGGGGGCCAGGGATACGCAGTATTTT | CSLLAGARDTQYF
TRBJ2-7 | . | . | TRBV25-1 | TGTGCCAGCCAAGGGGTCTCCTACGAGCAGTACTTC | CASQGVSYEQYF
TRBJ2-2 | TRBD1 | . | TRBV4-3 | TGCGCCAGCAGCCTCGACAGGGCTCGATCCGGGGAGCTGTTTTTT | CASSLDRARSGELFF
TRBJ2-4 | TRBD2 | . | TRBV7-8 | TGTGCCAGCAGCTTAACTCTAGCGGGGGACCTAGCCAAAAACATTCAGTACTTC | CASSLTLAGDLAKNIQYF
TRBJ1-6 | TRBD1 | . | TRBV18 | TGTGCCAGCTCACCATCCAACAGGGGAGATAATTCACCCCTCCACTTT | CASSPSNRGDNSPLHF
TRBJ1-1 | . | . | TRBV29-1 | TGCAGCGTTGACAGTCGGAGGATGACTGAAGCTTTCTTT | CSVDSRRMTEAFF
TRBJ2-1 | TRBD2 | once | TRBV4-3 | TGCGCCAGCACCCCAAGCGAACTAGCGGGGGTGATCAATGAGCAGTTCTTC | CASTPSELAGVINEQFF
TRBJ2-6 | . | . | TRBV5-1 | TGCGCCAGCAGCTCCCTAGGGGGCTCTGGGGCCAACGTCCTGACTTTC | CASSSLGGSGANVLTF
TRBJ1-1 | . | . | TRBV19 | TGTGCCAGTATCGGGGAGTCCACTGAAGCTTTCTTT | CASIGESTEAFF
TRBJ2-3 | . | . | TRBV6-6 | TGTGCCAGCAGCCAAACGGGAAGCACAGATACGCAGTATTTT | CASSQTGSTDTQYF
TRBJ1-2 | . | . | TRBV27 | TGTGCCAGCAGTTTATACCCCCTTCAGGATAGCTATGGCTACACCTTC | CASSLYPLQDSYGYTF
TRBJ1-4 | . | . | TRBV29-1 | TGCAGCGCCAGGACAGCAACTAATGAAAAACTGTTTTTT | CSARTATNEKLFF
TRBJ2-7 | . | few | TRBV11-2 | TGTGCCAGCAGCTTAAGTGTGCTAGCCTACGAGCAGTACTTC | CASSLSVLAYEQYF
TRBJ1-6 | . | . | TRBV18 | TGTGCCAGCTCCCTTAGAGGGGGCTCCTATAATTCACCCCTCCACTTT | CASSLRGGSYNSPLHF
TRBJ2-7 | TRBD1 | few | TRBV7-3 | TGTGCCAGCAGCACGGACAGGGGCCCCTACGAGCAGTACTTC | CASSTDRGPYEQYF
TRBJ1-6 | . | . | TRBV25-1 | TGTGCCAGCAGTGAGGGGGGGTCACCCCTCCACTTT | CASSEGGSPLHF
TRBJ1-5 | . | . | TRBV7-2 | TGTGCCAGCAGCTTAGGACTCATTAGCAATCAGCCCCAGCATTTT | CASSLGLISNQPQHF
TRBJ2-3 | . | few | TRBV9 | TGTGCCAGCAGCGCCTCTAGCACAGATACGCAGTATTTT | CASSASSTDTQYF
TRBJ1-6 | TRBD1 | . | TRBV25-1 | TGTGCCATAAGGACAGGGTATTCACCCCTCCACTTT | CAIRTGYSPLHF
TRBJ1-1 | . | once | TRBV7-9 | TGTGCCAGCAGCTTGGTGGAGAACACTGAAGCTTTCTTT | CASSLVENTEAFF
TRBJ2-3 | . | . | TRBV30 | TGTGCCTGGAGGAGGATTGGGGGGCGCACAGATACGCAGTATTTT | CAWRRIGGRTDTQYF
TRBJ1-5 | . | few | TRBV2 | TGTGCCAGCAGCGGCCGTTTGCAGCCCCAGCATTTT | CASSGRLQPQHF
TRBJ1-1 | . | . | TRBV6-6 | TGTGCCAGCAGCACGGACAAGAACACTGAAGCTTTCTTT | CASSTDKNTEAFF
TRBJ2-2 | . | . | TRBV27 | TGTGCCAGCAGTTTCCCCGGGACTCAGAACACCGGGGAGCTGTTTTTT | CASSFPGTQNTGELFF
TRBJ2-4 | TRBD1 | . | TRBV15 | TGTGCCACCGGACAGGGGGCTGGCATTCAGTACTTC | CATGQGAGIQYF
TRBJ2-1 | . | . | TRBV7-9 | TGTGCCAGCAGCTCCTCCACGAGCTCCTACAATGAGCAGTTCTTC | CASSSSTSSYNEQFF
TRBJ2-5 | . | . | TRBV9 | TGTGCCAGCAGCGTATCAGGGCAAGAGACCCAGTACTTC | CASSVSGQETQYF
TRBJ1-4 | . | . | TRBV29-1 | TGCAGCGTTGAGGTAGCAGGAAAACTGTTTTTT | CSVEVAGKLFF
TRBJ1-6 | . | . | TRBV14 | TGTGCCAGCAGCCAAGTCCTGGGGGGGCGTTCACCCCTCCACTTT | CASSQVLGGRSPLHF
TRBJ2-6 | . | few | TRBV29-1 | TGCAGCGTTGGGCGCGGTACTGGGGCCAACGTCCTGACTTTC | CSVGRGTGANVLTF
TRBJ2-7 | . | . | TRBV30 | TGTGCCTGGAGTGTACATTCAGGACAAAACTACGAGCAGTACTTC | CAWSVHSGQNYEQYF
TRBJ2-7 | . | medium-sized | TRBV11-2 | TGTGCCAGCAGCCCTTGGGACACCTCCTACGAGCAGTACTTC | CASSPWDTSYEQYF
TRBJ2-1 | . | . | TRBV4-1 | TGCGCCAGCAGCCAAGACTCGGGTCAGCGGTTCTTC | CASSQDSGQRFF